Listed below are T cell receptor beta chains from one sample, sequenced in a study of metastatic and nonmetastatic thyroid tumors. TCRdb reanalyzed the PCR reads via MiXCR. The repertoire holds approximately 41,000 clones, with 24% as singletons. Sequenced: tumor tissue. The receptors were gathered from a female donor with papillary thyroid cancer or a benign thyroid nodule (not recorded which). Some clones in this sample may be carry-over from other donors' samples. Both conserved end residues are part of each CDR3. Fields, in order: V gene, J gene, clone size, D gene, CDR3 DNA, CDR3 protein. The D gene is left open where the match is weak. Clone size is given for some rows only: seen once, a few or many times, or a class if the clone is expanded.

>TRBV18|TRBJ2-7|few|-
TGTGCCAGCTCCCTCCATGACGGCTACGAGCAGTACTTC
CASSLHDGYEQYF
>TRBV20-1|TRBJ2-3|few|TRBD2
TGCAGTGCTAGAGATGACCCTCGGACTAGCGGCCACACAGATACGCAGTATTTT
CSARDDPRTSGHTDTQYF
>TRBV7-2|TRBJ1-1|many|TRBD1
TGTGCCAGCACCGACAGGGGGCTGGGGGCTTTCTTT
CASTDRGLGAFF
>TRBV6-1|TRBJ1-2|many|-
TGTGCCAGCAGTGAATATGTCGACGGAATTGTCGGCTACACCTTC
CASSEYVDGIVGYTF
>TRBV6-1|TRBJ2-7|-|-
TGTGCCAGCAGTAAGGACCTCTACGAGCAGTACTTC
CASSKDLYEQYF
>TRBV20-1|TRBJ2-6|-|-
TGCAGTGCTAGAGATCCGCGATCTGGGGCCAACGTCCTGACTTTC
CSARDPRSGANVLTF
>TRBV7-9|TRBJ2-7|many|-
TGTGCCAGCAGCTTAGTGAGCGAGCAGTACTTC
CASSLVSEQYF
>TRBV30|TRBJ2-2|-|TRBD2
TGTGCCTGTATCCCCGGGACTAGGAGCGCCAGGGAGCTGTTTTTT
CACIPGTRSARELFF
>TRBV4-1|TRBJ2-7|many|-
TGCGCCAGCAGCCCCCGACTAACTAGCCACGAGCAGTACTTC
CASSPRLTSHEQYF
>TRBV4-2|TRBJ1-1|many|-
TGTGCCAGCAGCCAAGAACAGTTGCCACCTGAAGCTTTCTTT
CASSQEQLPPEAFF
>TRBV6-5|TRBJ2-4|-|TRBD2
TGTGCCAGCAGTTTCAGACTAGCGGGCACCGCAGCCAAAAACATTCAGTACTTC
CASSFRLAGTAAKNIQYF
>TRBV20-1|TRBJ2-3|-|TRBD2
TGCAGTGCGGGGGAGGCTAGCGGAACAGACACGCAGTATTTT
CSAGEASGTDTQYF
>TRBV4-1|TRBJ1-4|-|-
TGCGCCAGCAGCCAAGCGAGTGAAAAACTGTTTTTT
CASSQASEKLFF
>TRBV7-8|TRBJ2-2|few|-
TGTGCCAGCACCCAAACAGCTTACACCGGGGAGCTGTTTTTT
CASTQTAYTGELFF
>TRBV28|TRBJ2-3|few|-
TGTGCCAGCAGTTTATATGGCCAAAGTCTAACAGATACGCAGTATTTT
CASSLYGQSLTDTQYF
>TRBV7-2|TRBJ1-2|-|-
TGTGCCAGCAGCTTGGGACTGCGAGTGGAAGGCTACACCTTC
CASSLGLRVEGYTF
>TRBV5-6|TRBJ2-3|-|-
TGTGCCAGCAGCTTGAGGTGGGAGCCTAGCACAGATACGCAGTATTTT
CASSLRWEPSTDTQYF